Detailed here is one T cell receptor (beta chain). The record originates from a study of blood T cell repertoires in COVID-19. The participants were between roughly 18 and 90 years old and came from some 23 US areas. V was clipped by 5 bases and J by 2 bases; unmatched bases: 8. CDR3 length: 15 residues. Germline V gene data show CDR1 as MNHNY and CDR2 as SVGAGI (reference sequence). Some clones are missing from TCRdb's copy, which holds only in-frame ones; the method was immunoSEQ multiplex PCR. The table shows more than 250,000 clones, with 87% occurring only once. The sequence derives from a woman aged 25 to 45 who had recovered from COVID-19. Sequenced: PBMCs or T cells enriched from blood (not recorded which). The V gene is TRBV6-6, the J gene TRBJ2-7, with 8 positions matching TRBD1. The CDR3 DNA sequence: TGTGCCAGCAGTAGCTGGACAGGGACGACCTACGAGCAGTACTTC. This sequence encodes CASSSWTGTTYEQYF.